The 28 T cell receptor beta chains below all came from one sample that was sequenced in a study of blood T cell repertoires in COVID-19. Profiling relied on immunoSEQ multiplex PCR, and the TCRdb table lists in-frame clones only, not all of them. The sample has over 250,000 clones, 80% to 90% seen once. Sequencing was carried out using PBMCs or T cells enriched from blood (not recorded which). The receptors were gathered from a man in his forties who had recovered from COVID-19.

V and J are TRBV29-1 and TRBJ2-5; 7 bases fit TRBD2. Per germline, CDR1 SQVTM and CDR2 ANQGSEA. The CDR3 totals 15 residues. V dropped 0 bases and J dropped 4; count of bases not matched to a gene: 8. The CDR3 DNA is TGCAGCGTTGAAGACAGCGGGGTATTAGGAGAGACCCAGTACTTC. It yields the protein CSVEDSGVLGETQYF.

This rearrangement joins TRBV7-8 to TRBJ1-2; D remains unclear. The CDR3 is 14 residues long. CDR1 is SGHVS, CDR2 FQNEAQ, per germline. Trimming took off 4 bases at V and 7 bases at J, with 16 bases between the two ends. The CDR3 coding sequence is TGTGCCAGCAGCTCCCCCGGCAATACAGCTGGCTACACCTTC. Protein: CASSSPGNTAGYTF.

The chain joins TRBV13 to TRBJ2-1, with D unresolved. The CDR3 runs 16 residues. Germline CDR1 and CDR2: PRHDT and FYEKMQ (reference sequence). V lost 0 bases and J lost 7, with 16 bases in between. CDR3: CASSLGSMLVENEQFF. In nucleotides, the CDR3 is TGTGCCAGCAGCTTAGGCTCCATGCTAGTTGAGAATGAGCAGTTCTTC.

This chain connects TRBV27 to TRBJ1-1; D might be TRBD1 (6 bases). CDR3 length: 14 residues. Trimming removed 8 bases from V and 6 bases from J, with 19 bases in between. Per germline, CDR1 MNHEY and CDR2 SMNVEV (reference sequence). CDR3 residues: CASGDRLAASEAFF. CDR3 sequence (DNA): TGTGCCAGCGGTGACAGGTTGGCCGCCTCTGAAGCTTTCTTT.

The chain employs TRBV9 and TRBJ2-1; D remains unclear. Germline CDR1 is SGDLS and CDR2 is YYNGEE. The germline V and J ends were trimmed by 3 bases and 8 bases, with 6 bases remaining between them. The CDR3 covers 11 residues. CDR3 residues: CASSESDEQFF. The DNA of the CDR3 is TGTGCCAGCAGCGAGAGCGATGAGCAGTTCTTC. The full variable domain, with the rest looked up from reference TRBV9 and TRBJ2-1, is DSGVTQTPKHLITATGQRVTLRCSPRSGDLSVYWYQQSLDQGLQFLIQYYNGEERAKGNILERFSAQQFPDLHSELNLSSLELGDSALYFCASSESDEQFFGPGTRLTVL.

This clone appeared once. The J gene is TRBJ1-4, the V gene TRBV2; D is undetermined. Germline V gives CDR1 SNHLY, CDR2 FYNNEI. V was clipped by 0 bases and J by 0 bases, with 5 bases between them. CDR3 size: 15 residues. The CDR3 DNA reads as TGTGCCAGCAGTGAAGCGAGGGCAACTAATGAAAAACTGTTTTTT. Residues: CASSEARATNEKLFF.

This clone was counted a few times. CDR3 DNA: TGCGCCAGCAGTGAGTCAATTACAGGATGGGGCGAGCAGTACTTC. Protein sequence: CASSESITGWGEQYF. The V and J genes are TRBV10-1 and TRBJ2-7; TRBD1 might be the D (5 bases). Germline V lookup: CDR1 WNHNN, CDR2 SYGVQD (reference sequence). The CDR3 has 15 amino acids. V dropped 0 bases and J dropped 6 bases, with 15 bases sitting between them.

The genes are TRBV25-1 and TRBJ1-2; D gene uncertain. The CDR3 is 13 residues long. Between the trimmed V and J ends, which lost 5 bases and 1 base, there was a span of 8 bases. The germline V gene encodes CDR1 MGHDK and CDR2 SYGVNS. The CDR3 sequence is CASSQQINYGYTF. CDR3 DNA: TGTGCCAGCAGTCAACAGATTAACTATGGCTACACCTTC.

This rearrangement joins TRBV3-1 (or the pseudogene TRBV3-2) to TRBJ2-7; D remains ambiguous. Germline V gene lookup returns CDR1 LGHDT and CDR2 YNNKEL (reference sequence). The CDR3 consists of 15 residues. V was pared by 3 bases and J by 0 bases, with 12 bases between. The CDR3 here is CASSHLRKSSYEQYF. CDR3 nucleotide sequence: TGTGCCAGCAGCCACCTAAGAAAGAGCTCCTACGAGCAGTACTTC.

This clone occurred once. This chain uses TRBV27 with TRBJ1-1; possibly TRBD1 for D (6 bases). Trimming removed 2 bases at V and 0 bases at J, with 16 bases between. Germline V gene lookup returns CDR1 MNHEY and CDR2 SMNVEV (reference sequence). The length of the CDR3 is 17 residues. Here the CDR3 DNA reads TGTGCCAGCAGTTTAAGACAGGAGCTTTACATGAACACTGAAGCTTTCTTT. The encoded protein is CASSLRQELYMNTEAFF.

This sequence joins TRBV28 and TRBJ1-5; TRBD1 might be the D (6 bases). CDR3 length: 14 amino acids. Germline V lookup: CDR1 MDHEN, CDR2 SYDVKM. Deletions cut 5 bases from V and 3 bases from J, with 11 bases between. CDR3 bases: TGTGCCAGCAGTCTACGACAGGACAATCAGCCCCAGCATTTT. Amino acids: CASSLRQDNQPQHF.

The CDR3: CASTPGAGGNTGELFF. The CDR3 DNA reads as TGTGCCAGCACCCCGGGGGCAGGGGGTAACACCGGGGAGCTGTTTTTT. The chain couples TRBV7-9 to TRBJ2-2; possibly TRBD1 for D (7 bases). From germline, CDR1 is SEHNR and CDR2 FQNEAQ (reference sequence). This CDR3 has 16 residues. V was shortened by 7 bases and J by 2 bases, with 17 bases between the two germline ends.

This clone has just one count. The V call is TRBV5-4, the J call TRBJ1-2; 9 bases are a match to TRBD1. The V gene end was trimmed by 2 bases and the J gene end by 8 bases; junction bases not matched to a gene: 10. The germline V gene has CDR1 SGHNT and CDR2 YYREEE (reference sequence). The CDR3 has 15 amino acids. This CDR3 is CASSFKGTGPAGYTF. The CDR3 DNA sequence: TGTGCCAGCAGCTTCAAAGGGACAGGGCCAGCGGGCTACACCTTC.

This chain connects TRBV10-3 to TRBJ1-5; a possible D gene is TRBD1 (5 bases). The CDR3 length is 14 residues. V was pared by 2 bases and J by 4 bases, with 9 bases between. From germline, CDR1 is ENHRY and CDR2 SYGVKD. The CDR3: CAISEPGYNQPQHF. Here the CDR3 DNA reads TGTGCCATCAGTGAGCCAGGGTATAATCAGCCCCAGCATTTT.

Turning to this clone: The same CDR3 arises from other DNA sequences in this sample as well. The chain combines TRBV7-8 with TRBJ1-5, with a possible D match to TRBD1 (5 bases). With 1 base removed from V and 4 bases from J, the gap between germline ends came to 8 bases. CDR1 and CDR2 (germline): SGHVS, FQNEAQ. The CDR3 consists of 14 residues. CDR3 DNA: TGTGCCAGCAGCTTAGGAAGGGGAAATCAGCCCCAGCATTTT. As protein: CASSLGRGNQPQHF.

This rearrangement joins TRBV18 to TRBJ1-5; 7 positions match TRBD1. The CDR3 length is 17 residues. CDR1 is KGHSH, CDR2 LQKENI, per germline. V lost 6 bases to trimming and J lost 0 bases; unmatched junction nucleotides: 11. DNA of the CDR3: TGTGCCAGCTCTAGGGTGAGCGGACAGGATAGCAATCAGCCCCAGCATTTT. Translated: CASSRVSGQDSNQPQHF.

The chain combines TRBV20-1 with TRBJ2-3; no reliable D call. CDR1 is DFQATT and CDR2 is SNEGSKA in the germline V gene (reference sequence). This CDR3 is 11 amino acids long. V was shortened by 5 bases and J by 4 bases, with 7 bases between the two germline ends. This CDR3 reads CSAQEADTQYF. CDR3 in DNA: TGCAGTGCTCAAGAGGCAGATACGCAGTATTTT.

The genes are TRBV7-2 and TRBJ2-7; D is perhaps TRBD2 (7 bases). Trimming pared 5 bases from V and 7 bases from J, leaving 24 bases between. CDR3 length: 16 residues. The germline V gene encodes CDR1 SGHTA and CDR2 FQGNSA. CDR3 sequence reads: CASSGGAGSGPLEQYF. CDR3 nucleotides: TGTGCCAGCAGCGGGGGGGCAGGCTCCGGGCCCCTAGAGCAGTACTTC.

The chain uses TRBV11-3 and TRBJ1-6; tentative D call: TRBD1 (5 bases). The CDR3 runs to 14 residues. V was cut by 3 bases and J by 7 bases, with 10 bases left in between. Germline V lookup: CDR1 SGHNT, CDR2 YENEEA. CDR3 sequence (DNA): TGTGCCAGCAGCTTCCTGACAGACAATTCACCCCTCCACTTT. It is translated as CASSFLTDNSPLHF.

The V gene is TRBV4-1, the J gene TRBJ2-5; D may be TRBD2 (5 bases). Looked up from germline, CDR1 is MGHRA and CDR2 is YSYEKL. The V gene lost 4 bases and the J gene lost 0 bases, with 21 bases spanning the gap. This CDR3 comprises 18 residues. The CDR3 reads CASSLPLGSATYQETQYF. The CDR3 nucleotides read TGCGCCAGCAGCCTGCCCTTAGGTAGCGCAACATACCAAGAGACCCAGTACTTC.

This clone was counted only a few times. The chain is built from TRBV5-1 and TRBJ1-2; D unresolved. V lost 1 base and J lost 10, with 14 bases in between. This CDR3 is 13 amino acids long. Germline assignment: CDR1 SGHRS and CDR2 YFSETQ. CDR3 nucleotide sequence: TGCGCCAGCAGCTTGAAAGGCAGCGAGGTCTACACCTTC. This codes for CASSLKGSEVYTF.

A single count supports this clone. The genes are TRBV19 and TRBJ2-5; the D is unclear. Trimming removed 11 bases at V and 3 bases at J, with 7 bases between. The CDR3 extends over 10 amino acids. Germline assignment: CDR1 LNHDA and CDR2 SQIVND (reference sequence). The CDR3 sequence is CASLKETQYF. CDR3 nucleotide sequence: TGTGCCTCCCTTAAAGAGACCCAGTACTTC.

The chain combines TRBV5-1 with TRBJ2-3, with TRBD2 matching over 8 bases. This CDR3 has 16 amino acids. J gave up 2 bases and V 1 base, and 6 bases lay outside the gene matches. The V gene's germline CDR1 is SGHRS and CDR2 YFSETQ. CDR3 residues: CASSLLVAGTTDTQYF. The CDR3 nucleotides read TGCGCCAGCAGCTTGTTGGTAGCGGGGACCACAGATACGCAGTATTTT.

This chain joins TRBV7-6 and TRBJ1-2; D remains unclear. V was shortened by 0 bases and J by 6 bases, with 17 bases between the two germline ends. The CDR3 has 16 amino acids. Germline CDR1 is SGHVS and CDR2 is FNYEAQ. The CDR3 bases are TGTGCCAGCAGCTTAGCGCTATCCAGGCTAAATGATGGCTACACCTTC. This translates into CASSLALSRLNDGYTF.

This chain connects TRBV28 to TRBJ2-7; 10 nucleotides align to TRBD2. Trimming at V came to 2 bases and at J to 4 bases, leaving 11 bases not matched to a gene. Germline loops: CDR1 MDHEN, CDR2 SYDVKM. The CDR3 has 17 residues. CDR3 region: CASSLGLAERIAYEQYF. The DNA of the CDR3 is TGTGCCAGCAGTTTAGGACTAGCGGAACGCATCGCTTACGAGCAGTACTTC.

The J gene is TRBJ2-3, the V gene TRBV28; the match to TRBD2 covers 10 bases. Trimming cost V 6 bases and J 1 base; bases outside gene matches: 4. Germline V gives CDR1 MDHEN, CDR2 SYDVKM. The CDR3 covers 15 residues. The CDR3 region is CASRTAGGGTDTQYF. CDR3 DNA: TGTGCCAGCAGGACAGCGGGAGGGGGCACAGATACGCAGTATTTT.

The CDR3 region has the DNA TGTGCCACCAGCAGAGATCTAGGCAGGGGTCGATCACCCCTCCACTTT. It translates to CATSRDLGRGRSPLHF. V and J are TRBV15 and TRBJ1-6; D is perhaps TRBD1 (6 bases). Trimming shortened V by 0 bases and J by 10 bases, and 16 bases separated the two germline ends. The CDR3 is 16 residues long. Germline V gives CDR1 LNHNV, CDR2 YYDKDF (reference sequence).

CDR3 nucleotide sequence: TGTGCCAGCAGTTTAATCCTAAGCAATGAGCAGTTCTTC. Its protein product is CASSLILSNEQFF. The chain employs TRBV27 and TRBJ2-1; unclear D gene. V lost 2 bases, J lost 6 bases, and 8 bases lay in between. This CDR3 region has 13 residues. CDR1 and CDR2 from the germline V gene are MNHEY and SMNVEV (reference sequence).